This TCR beta chain was sequenced during a study of blood T cell repertoires in COVID-19 (TCRdb year 2020). Study-wide context: Samples covering the acute and convalescent phases of COVID-19 were provided by collaborators in the United States, Italy and Spain. Where available, HLA class I and class II types were obtained from metadata supplied by the sample provider rather than from assay-based typing. The prospective study material was composed of cDNA or gDNA derived from T cells, B-cell-depleted T cells, or PBMCs. The samples were drawn from the first 160 participants of the ongoing ImmuneRACE study and from some 1,300 subjects provided by 6 global collaborators. The dataset comprised deeply sampled blood TCRbeta repertoires from subjects exposed to, actively infected with, or recovered from COVID-19. The repertoires were released in a freely available public database meant as a resource for research on the immune response to SARS-CoV-2. A de-identified subject ID, COVID-19 status, age in years and sex were almost always included in the sample metadata.

TCRbeta CDR3 regions were amplified from genomic DNA using the immunoSEQ Assay, a bias-controlled multiplex PCR. Per the original workflow: Nucleated cell counts per sample were estimated from amplification of reference gene primers within the assay. To quantify the absolute abundance of each unique TCRbeta CDR3 rearrangement, sequence reads were collapsed and filtered. For each sample, productive Simpson clonality was calculated as the square root of Simpson's diversity index across productive rearrangements. Sourced from immuneACCESS, this table was stored by TCRdb with only in-frame sequences that have V and J called. A share of the clones is absent; for the studies checked, an unresolved V gene accounts for under half, and the remainder has no known explanation. V, J and clone size are those of that table, while D and trimming were read from the DNA. This sample lists about half a million clones; approximately 85% were detected once. The ten most abundant clones make up 3.2% of the sample.

The collaborating institutions used their own protocols to collect whole blood in K2EDTA tubes. For TCRbeta analysis, collaborators shipped samples as frozen whole blood, isolated PBMCs, or DNA extracted from either of those sample types. The CDR3 numbers 13 residues from cysteine through phenylalanine. Solely the CDR3 DNA is kept, with 39 bases framed from the first base. The germline V gene provides CDR1 MNHEY and CDR2 SVGAGI. V and J lose 7 bases and 4 bases, and a span of 13 bases separates them. On the study overall, not on this receptor specifically: The amount of clinical and demographic metadata varied by source and participant and was provided uncurated.

Comments on this clone: Its antigen has not been determined. Base quality data are lacking; no much larger clone is found one base away.

The V and J segments used are TRBV6-5 and TRBJ1-1, and possibly TRBD1, on 6 matching bases. The specimen sequenced was peripheral blood. This TCR was recovered from a human donor in a cohort sampled during active COVID-19. The DNA sequence is given as TGTGCCAGCATCGACCGGGACACCACTGAAGCTTTCTTT. Translated, this gives CASIDRDTTEAFF.